This TCR beta chain comes out of a study of OX40 agonist ivuxolimab in advanced cancers. As for the study in general: The study reported partial responses in three patients: one hepatocellular carcinoma, two cutaneous melanoma.

Study-wide points: CD8+ T cells were the subset that, on average, had more expanded clones than CD4+.

The CDR3 totals 16 residues. V lost 6 bases and J lost 1; bases outside the gene matches: 5. The germline V gene has CDR1 SGHDN and CDR2 FVKESK. A remark on this clone: Its antigen is undetermined.

The data were produced by immunoSEQ multiplex PCR, yet TCRdb's version contains in-frame clones alone and is incomplete. The sample records some 50,000 clones, 82% being singletons. This sequence originates from an adult with an advanced solid tumor such as melanoma, head and neck, liver or kidney cancer. This sample comprised CD4+ or CD8+ T cells sorted from blood, obtained in a trial of the OX40 agonist ivuxolimab. This chain joins TRBV14 and TRBJ2-1, with 11 bases matching TRBD2. The CDR3 loop is CASSLRLAGSYNEQFF. In DNA, the CDR3 is TGTGCCAGCAGTCTGAGACTAGCGGGGTCCTACAATGAGCAGTTCTTC. The complete variable domain, with remaining parts taken from reference TRBV14 and TRBJ2-1, reads EAGVTQFPSHSVIEKGQTVTLRCDPISGHDNLYWYRRVMGKEIKFLLHFVKESKQDESGMPNNRFLAERTGGTYSTLKVQPAELEDSGVYFCASSLRLAGSYNEQFFGPGTRLTVL.